This section outlines one TCR beta chain sequence together with its context. The sample comes from a study of blood T cell repertoires in COVID-19. Whole-study context: Sites in the United States, Italy and Spain provided acute and convalescent COVID-19 samples. In each case, the material was cDNA or gDNA derived from T cells, B-cell-depleted T cells, or PBMCs.

Germline V gene data show CDR1 as SGHRS and CDR2 as YFSETQ. The CDR3 consists of 14 residues. Trimming left V 1 base short and J 6 bases short, with 10 bases between. Authors' methods: Amplifying reference gene primers gave estimates of nucleated cell counts. Measured with immunoSEQ multiplex PCR; TCRdb has only the in-frame clones, and not every one. That table is the source of V, J and clone size, and D and trimming were worked out from the DNA. The data contain roughly 84,000 clones, about 78% of them singletons. J is TRBJ2-2 and V is TRBV5-1; the D gene is possibly TRBD1 (6 bases). The clonotype originates from a man aged 55 to 70 with COVID-19, enrolled during active disease. Sequencing was performed on peripheral blood. CDR3 in DNA: TGCGCCAGCAGCTTGACAGGGAGATCCGGGGAGCTGTTTTTT. It encodes CASSLTGRSGELFF.